This TCR beta chain came from a study of Ad26.COV2.S vaccination and SARS-CoV-2 variants. Study outcomes and limitations: It was vaccine recipients, not placebo recipients, who had the higher spike-specific TCR breadth. Substantial response breadth was reportedly seen for spike-specific CD8+ and CD4+ T cells after vaccination.

The CDR3 sequence is 13 residues long. Germline CDR1 ENHRY, CDR2 SYGVKD. V shed 6 bases and J shed 0 bases, with 8 bases lying between them. The protocol was immunoSEQ multiplex PCR, while the TCRdb copy is restricted to in-frame clones and leaves out a portion. The table has under 300,000 clones, 87% seen once; the top ten hold roughly 3%. The treatment here: around 19 received Ad26.COV2.S at low or high dose, single or two shots; about 5 received placebo; per-sample allocation not given. Day 63 following the first vaccine or placebo injection was when the samples were taken. This clone showed up just once. Its antigen is not identified.

The chain links TRBV10-3 to TRBJ1-1; possible D gene TRBD1, 5 bases. The receptor was derived from a person between 18 and 65 years old who received the Ad26.COV2.S COVID-19 vaccine or a placebo. The input for sequencing was peripheral blood, taken in a trial of Ad26.COV2.S vaccine versus placebo. The CDR3 reads CAISLTVNTEAFF. The CDR3 nucleotides are TGTGCCATCAGCCTGACAGTGAACACTGAAGCTTTCTTT.